This T cell receptor (beta chain) comes out of a study of cytotoxic CD8 clonotypes in ibrutinib-treated CLL. Some clones are missing from TCRdb's copy, which holds only in-frame ones; the method was immunoSEQ multiplex PCR. The sample carries 150,000 to 200,000 clones, about 88% recorded once. Germline CDR1 reads MDHEN; CDR2 reads SYDVKM. Trimming removed 11 bases at V and 0 bases at J, with 16 bases between. This CDR3 contains 15 residues. This TCR was sampled from a human donor with chronic lymphocytic leukemia. Source: PBMCs, taken at disease progression, from a patient treated with ibrutinib. The chain joins TRBV28 to TRBJ1-4; D is unclear. The CDR3 DNA is TGTGCCGCCCTGGGGAACTACGCAACTAATGAAAAACTGTTTTTT. Encoded protein: CAALGNYATNEKLFF.